The rows below give T cell receptor beta chains drawn from one sample of a study of identical twins. Via MiXCR, TCRdb re-called the 5' RACE reads, giving one row per CDR3 protein. The sample shows about 890,000 distinct CDR3 sequences, roughly an eighth of them seen only once. This sample also appeared in a second study, on yellow fever vaccine responses in identical twins.

Sequenced sample: PBMCs. These receptors all stem from a woman aged 18-29 years in good health. CDR3s include the opening cysteine and the closing phenylalanine or tryptophan. The D gene is left open where the match is weak. The listing skips clone size in some rows; elsewhere it reads once, few, many or a size class.

D: TRBD1; size: few; J: TRBJ1-2; V: TRBV29-1; CDR3: CSVVTDREWIGYTF; DNA: TGCAGCGTTGTTACCGACAGGGAATGGATTGGCTACACCTTC
D: TRBD1; size: few; J: TRBJ1-1; V: TRBV5-1; CDR3: CASSALQGMNTEAFF; DNA: TGCGCCAGCAGCGCCCTACAGGGGATGAACACTGAAGCTTTCTTT
D: NA; size: few; J: TRBJ2-3; V: TRBV7-9; CDR3: CASSLGRRSTDTQYF; DNA: TGTGCCAGCAGCTTAGGGCGGAGAAGCACAGATACGCAGTATTTT
D: NA; size: NA; J: TRBJ1-2; V: TRBV12-3/TRBV12-4; CDR3: CASAPRVRGNYGYTF; DNA: TGTGCCAGCGCCCCGAGAGTCAGAGGGAACTATGGCTACACCTTC
D: NA; size: NA; J: TRBJ2-1; V: TRBV4-1; CDR3: CASSQGRGSNEQFF; DNA: TGCGCCAGCAGCCAAGGTCGAGGGTCCAATGAGCAGTTCTTC
D: NA; size: few; J: TRBJ1-2; V: TRBV5-1; CDR3: CASKAEIGDRGYTF; DNA: TGCGCCAGCAAGGCCGAAATAGGGGACCGTGGCTACACCTTC
D: NA; size: few; J: TRBJ2-1; V: TRBV20-1; CDR3: CSARDRLVGSYNEQFF; DNA: TGCAGTGCTAGAGATCGACTAGTGGGCTCCTACAATGAGCAGTTCTTC
D: NA; size: NA; J: TRBJ2-7; V: TRBV28; CDR3: CASRSQGTYEQYF; DNA: TGTGCCAGCAGGAGCCAAGGGACCTACGAGCAGTACTTC
D: NA; size: few; J: TRBJ2-7; V: TRBV6-1; CDR3: CASREAGRAYEQYF; DNA: TGTGCCAGCAGGGAAGCGGGCAGGGCCTACGAGCAGTACTTC
D: TRBD1; size: NA; J: TRBJ1-5; V: TRBV9; CDR3: CASSTGQGGKPQHF; DNA: TGTGCCAGCAGCACTGGACAGGGTGGGAAGCCCCAGCATTTT
D: NA; size: many; J: TRBJ2-2; V: TRBV5-1; CDR3: CASSLGQTNTGELFF; DNA: TGCGCCAGCAGCTTGGGACAAACGAACACCGGGGAGCTGTTTTTT
D: NA; size: few; J: TRBJ2-3; V: TRBV2; CDR3: CASSEARVAWGEADTQYF; DNA: TGTGCCAGCAGTGAAGCTCGGGTAGCCTGGGGGGAGGCTGATACGCAGTATTTT
D: NA; size: few; J: TRBJ2-1; V: TRBV6-5; CDR3: CASSYSSPRFPRDEQFF; DNA: TGTGCCAGCAGTTACTCGAGTCCTAGATTCCCCCGGGATGAGCAGTTCTTC
D: NA; size: NA; J: TRBJ2-2; V: TRBV7-3; CDR3: CASSLNPIPGRNTGELFF; DNA: TGTGCCAGCAGCTTAAACCCCATCCCGGGACGCAACACCGGGGAGCTGTTTTTT
D: TRBD1; size: few; J: TRBJ2-1; V: TRBV29-1; CDR3: CSTRTGPNEQFF; DNA: TGCAGCACCAGGACAGGACCCAATGAGCAGTTCTTC
D: NA; size: few; J: TRBJ2-7; V: TRBV20-1; CDR3: CSARDLGHGRTLEQYF; DNA: TGCAGTGCTAGAGACCTGGGTCACGGGAGAACCCTCGAGCAGTACTTC
D: TRBD1; size: few; J: TRBJ1-2; V: TRBV3-1; CDR3: CASSHRQGLEGYTF; DNA: TGTGCCAGCAGCCACCGACAGGGCCTAGAGGGCTACACCTTC
D: NA; size: many; J: TRBJ2-7; V: TRBV11-2; CDR3: CASSAYYEQYF; DNA: TGTGCCAGCAGCGCCTACTACGAGCAGTACTTC
D: NA; size: NA; J: TRBJ2-3; V: TRBV4-1; CDR3: CASSHGVADTQYF; DNA: TGCGCCAGCAGCCACGGGGTCGCAGATACGCAGTATTTT
D: NA; size: few; J: TRBJ1-5; V: TRBV5-5; CDR3: CASSLEGGFVQPQHF; DNA: TGTGCCAGCAGCCTGGAGGGTGGATTTGTACAGCCCCAGCATTTT
D: TRBD2; size: NA; J: TRBJ2-7; V: TRBV28; CDR3: CASSKGEGRYEQYF; DNA: TGTGCCAGCAGTAAAGGGGAGGGACGGTACGAGCAGTACTTC
D: TRBD1; size: few; J: TRBJ2-3; V: TRBV2; CDR3: CAIDRGSTDTQYF; DNA: TGTGCCATCGACAGGGGGAGCACAGATACGCAGTATTTT
D: TRBD1; size: few; J: TRBJ2-1; V: TRBV7-2; CDR3: CASSFQRQTGGAHILAYNEQFF; DNA: TGTGCCAGCAGCTTCCAACGGCAGACAGGGGGCGCTCATATCTTAGCCTACAATGAGCAGTTCTTC
D: NA; size: NA; J: TRBJ1-1; V: TRBV6-5; CDR3: CASSYFSGTEAFF; DNA: TGTGCCAGCAGTTACTTTTCTGGCACTGAAGCTTTCTTT